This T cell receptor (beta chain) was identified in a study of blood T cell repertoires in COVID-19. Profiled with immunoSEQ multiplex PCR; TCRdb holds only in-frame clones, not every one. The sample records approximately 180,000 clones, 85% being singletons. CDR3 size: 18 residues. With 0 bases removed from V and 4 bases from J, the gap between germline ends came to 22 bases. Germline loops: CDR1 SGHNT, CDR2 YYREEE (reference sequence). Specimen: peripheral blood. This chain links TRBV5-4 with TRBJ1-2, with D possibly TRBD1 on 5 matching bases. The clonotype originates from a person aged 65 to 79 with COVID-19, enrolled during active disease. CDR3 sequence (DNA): TGTGCCAGCAGCTTGGCAGGTTTGCGCGGCCAGGGCACCTATGGCTACACCTTC. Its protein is CASSLAGLRGQGTYGYTF.